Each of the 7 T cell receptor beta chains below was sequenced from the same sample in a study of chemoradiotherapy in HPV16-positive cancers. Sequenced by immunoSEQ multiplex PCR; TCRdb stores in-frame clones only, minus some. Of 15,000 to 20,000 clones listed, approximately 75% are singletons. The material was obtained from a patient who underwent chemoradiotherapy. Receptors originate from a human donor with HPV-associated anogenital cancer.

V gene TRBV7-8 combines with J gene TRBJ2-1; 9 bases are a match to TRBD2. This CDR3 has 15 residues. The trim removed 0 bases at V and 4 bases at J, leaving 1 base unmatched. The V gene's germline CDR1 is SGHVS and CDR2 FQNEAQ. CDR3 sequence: CASSLASGGYNEQFF. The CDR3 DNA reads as TGTGCCAGCAGCTTAGCTAGCGGGGGTTACAATGAGCAGTTCTTC.

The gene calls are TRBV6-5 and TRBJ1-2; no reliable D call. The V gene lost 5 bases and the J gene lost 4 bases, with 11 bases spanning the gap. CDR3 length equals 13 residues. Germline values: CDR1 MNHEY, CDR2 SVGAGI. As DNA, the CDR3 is TGTGCCAGCAGTCGCACCGGGTCCTATGGCTACACCTTC. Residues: CASSRTGSYGYTF.

The CDR3 sequence is CASSTNTEAFF. The CDR3 DNA reads as TGTGCCAGCAGTACCAACACTGAAGCTTTCTTT. The chain is built from TRBV2 and TRBJ1-1; D is unresolved. CDR3 length: 11 amino acids. Trimming removed 5 bases from V and 2 bases from J, with 3 bases in between. Germline loops: CDR1 SNHLY, CDR2 FYNNEI.

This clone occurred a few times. The CDR3 region is CASSLTSGGKDGELFF. The DNA for the CDR3 is TGTGCCAGCAGTTTGACTAGCGGGGGGAAAGACGGGGAGCTGTTTTTT. V usage is TRBV6-6 and J usage is TRBJ2-2, with 13 bases matching TRBD2. Losses at the gene ends were 4 bases for V and 7 bases for J; bases not matched to a gene: 6. Germline V gene lookup returns CDR1 MNHNY and CDR2 SVGAGI (reference sequence). The CDR3 length is 16 residues.

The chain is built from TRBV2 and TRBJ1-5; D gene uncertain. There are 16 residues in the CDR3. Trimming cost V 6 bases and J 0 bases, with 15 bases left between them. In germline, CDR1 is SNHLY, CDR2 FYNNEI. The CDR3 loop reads CASSPRGPYSNQPQHF. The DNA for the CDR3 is TGTGCCAGCAGCCCCCGCGGCCCTTATAGCAATCAGCCCCAGCATTTT.

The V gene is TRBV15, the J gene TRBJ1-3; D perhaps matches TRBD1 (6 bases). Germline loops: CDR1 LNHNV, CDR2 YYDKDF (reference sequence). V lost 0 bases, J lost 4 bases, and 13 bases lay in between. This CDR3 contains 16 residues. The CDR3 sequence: CATSRDPGAQGNTIYF. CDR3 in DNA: TGTGCCACCAGCAGAGATCCGGGGGCCCAAGGAAACACCATATATTTT. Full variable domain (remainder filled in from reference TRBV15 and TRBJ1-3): DAMVIQNPRYQVTQFGKPVTLSCSQTLNHNVMYWYQQKSSQAPKLLFHYYDKDFNNEADTPDNFQSRRPNTSFCFLDIRSPGLGDTAMYLCATSRDPGAQGNTIYFGEGSWLTVV.

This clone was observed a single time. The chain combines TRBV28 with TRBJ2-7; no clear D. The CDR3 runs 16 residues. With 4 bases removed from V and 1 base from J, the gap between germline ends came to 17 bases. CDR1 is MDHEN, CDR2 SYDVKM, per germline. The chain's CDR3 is CASSSRITQISYEQYF. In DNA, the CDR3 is TGTGCCAGCAGTTCCCGGATCACACAGATATCCTACGAGCAGTACTTC.